This entry lists 10 T cell receptor beta chains sequenced from one sample in a study of control samples from healthy donors and cancer patients. The repertoire was sequenced with immunoSEQ multiplex PCR; TCRdb's copy has only in-frame clones and lacks some. The data hold about 160,000 clones, with roughly 90% observed a single time. What was sequenced was blood. The receptors shown here come from a woman between 25 and 40 years old in good health.

V and J are TRBV18 and TRBJ1-1; weak D call: TRBD1 (5 bases). This CDR3 contains 15 residues. V lost 4 bases, J lost 9 bases, and 21 bases lay in between. The V gene's germline CDR1 is KGHSH and CDR2 LQKENI. CDR3 nucleotide sequence: TGTGCCAGCTCACTATACGAGGGGACCCGAGGGCAAGCTTTCTTT. Protein product: CASSLYEGTRGQAFF.

V gene TRBV20-1 combines with J gene TRBJ1-4, with D hard to call. V dropped 3 bases and J dropped 4 bases, with 9 bases sitting between them. CDR1 is DFQATT and CDR2 is SNEGSKA in the germline V gene (reference sequence). The CDR3 has 13 residues. The CDR3 region has the DNA TGCAGTGCTAGTGAACGGAATAATGAAAAACTGTTTTTT. Translated: CSASERNNEKLFF.

This sequence joins TRBV6-2 or TRBV6-3 and TRBJ2-1, with 12 bases matching TRBD2. The germline CDR1 and CDR2 sequences are MNHEY and SVGEGT. CDR3 length: 15 residues. J was trimmed by 7 bases and V by 5 bases; bases with no gene match: 6. The CDR3 DNA follows: TGTGCCAGCAGTGACCTAGCGGGAGGGCCAAATGAGCAGTTCTTC. Protein sequence: CASSDLAGGPNEQFF.

The chain joins TRBV20-1 to TRBJ2-7; 10 nucleotides line up with TRBD1. This CDR3 is 14 amino acids long. With V trimmed by 3 bases and J by 0 bases, 2 bases remained unmatched. Looked up from germline, CDR1 is DFQATT and CDR2 is SNEGSKA (reference sequence). The CDR3 DNA reads as TGCAGTGCTAGTGGACAGGGGGGCTCCTACGAGCAGTACTTC. This translates into CSASGQGGSYEQYF.

This chain uses TRBV24-1 with TRBJ2-3; the match to TRBD1 covers 7 bases. Germline assignment: CDR1 KGHDR and CDR2 SFDVKD. The CDR3 consists of 17 residues. With V trimmed by 4 bases and J by 3 bases, 12 bases remained unmatched. The CDR3 sequence is CATSDPGQAGRTDTQYF. The CDR3 region has the DNA TGTGCCACCAGTGACCCCGGACAGGCCGGTAGGACAGATACGCAGTATTTT.

The chain links TRBV28 to TRBJ1-6, with 9 bases that match TRBD1. Germline CDR1 MDHEN, CDR2 SYDVKM. The trim removed 8 bases at V and 7 bases at J, leaving 6 bases unmatched. The CDR3 covers 14 residues. The CDR3 DNA reads as TGTGCCAGCGGCATACAGGGGGCGAATTCACCCCTCCACTTT. Its translation is CASGIQGANSPLHF.

The V and J genes are TRBV9 and TRBJ1-3; D remains unclear. Germline-derived CDR1 and CDR2 are SGDLS and YYNGEE. The CDR3 sequence is 16 residues long. V was clipped by 3 bases and J by 0 bases, with 13 bases between them. The CDR3 DNA is TGTGCCAGCAGCGCCGAAACGGACGCCTCTGGAAACACCATATATTTT. This codes for CASSAETDASGNTIYF. The whole variable domain, remainder taken from reference TRBV9 and TRBJ1-3, is DSGVTQTPKHLITATGQRVTLRCSPRSGDLSVYWYQQSLDQGLQFLIQYYNGEERAKGNILERFSAQQFPDLHSELNLSSLELGDSALYFCASSAETDASGNTIYFGEGSWLTVV.

J is TRBJ2-2 and V is TRBV9; D gene ambiguous. The germline V gene has CDR1 SGDLS and CDR2 YYNGEE. The CDR3 sequence is 14 residues long. V shed 0 bases and J shed 1 base, with 4 bases lying between them. CDR3 nucleotides: TGTGCCAGCAGCGTAGCTGTGAACACCGGGGAGCTGTTTTTT. Residues: CASSVAVNTGELFF.

The chain carries TRBV6-5 and TRBJ1-2; a possible D gene is TRBD1 (5 bases). Germline V gives CDR1 MNHEY, CDR2 SVGAGI. This CDR3 comprises 14 residues. V was pared by 3 bases and J by 0 bases, with 8 bases between. The CDR3 region has the DNA TGTGCCAGCAGTTATGACAGTACTAACTATGGCTACACCTTC. It is translated as CASSYDSTNYGYTF.

The chain is built from TRBV9 and TRBJ2-4; no definite D call. The V and J ends lost 3 bases and 9 bases respectively, with 16 bases between them. CDR3 size: 14 residues. Germline loops: CDR1 SGDLS, CDR2 YYNGEE. The CDR3 bases are TGTGCCAGCAGCGAAACAGCGTATGGTCCCATTCAGTACTTC. Protein product: CASSETAYGPIQYF.